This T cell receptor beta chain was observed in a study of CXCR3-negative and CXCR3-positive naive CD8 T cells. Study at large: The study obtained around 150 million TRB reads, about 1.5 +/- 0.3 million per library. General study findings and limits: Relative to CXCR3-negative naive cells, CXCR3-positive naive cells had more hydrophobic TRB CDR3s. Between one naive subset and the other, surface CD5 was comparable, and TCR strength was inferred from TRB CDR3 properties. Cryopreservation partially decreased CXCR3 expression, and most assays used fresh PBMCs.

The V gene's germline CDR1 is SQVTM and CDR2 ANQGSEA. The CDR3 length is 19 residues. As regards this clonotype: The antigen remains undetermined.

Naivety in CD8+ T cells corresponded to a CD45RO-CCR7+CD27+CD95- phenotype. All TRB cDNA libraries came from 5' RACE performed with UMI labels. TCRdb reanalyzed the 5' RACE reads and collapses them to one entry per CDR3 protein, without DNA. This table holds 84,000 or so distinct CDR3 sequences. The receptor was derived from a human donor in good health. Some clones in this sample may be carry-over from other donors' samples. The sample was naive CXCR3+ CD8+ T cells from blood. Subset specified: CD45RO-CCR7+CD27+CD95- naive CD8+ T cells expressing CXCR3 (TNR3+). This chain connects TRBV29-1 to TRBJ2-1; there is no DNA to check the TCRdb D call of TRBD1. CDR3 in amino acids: CSVGGGDRPSLSSYNEQFF.